One and the same sample provided the 19 T cell receptor beta chains below, sequenced in a study of CD8 T cells in Susac syndrome (dated by TCRdb to between 2019 and 2020). Preparation of the library involved the immunoSEQ multiplex PCR assay. RNA was extracted with the RNeasy kit and roughly 0.45 to 1 ug was reverse transcribed using random hexamers. Using fastp trimming at Q25 and MiXCR clonotype assembly, TCRdb reanalyzed the public sequencing data and kept in-frame beta chains. Duplicate CDR3 protein sequences are folded into a single record with the most common DNA and genes. Within this sample are around 200,000 distinct CDR3 sequences, with just under 95% of them counted one time only. Together, the top ten hold 0.085% to 0.1% of the sample. Material: CD4+ T cells from PBMCs. The receptors were sampled from a human donor with Susac syndrome.

V usage is TRBV6-2 or TRBV6-3 and J usage is TRBJ2-1; no reliable D call. Trimming took off 0 bases at V and 3 bases at J, with 12 bases between the two ends. The CDR3 totals 16 residues. CDR1 MNHEY and CDR2 SVGEGT come from the germline V gene. The chain's CDR3 is CASSYSKADIYNEQFF. CDR3 sequence (DNA): TGTGCCAGCAGTTACTCGAAAGCAGACATCTACAATGAGCAGTTCTTC.

J is TRBJ1-3 and V is TRBV30; D unresolved. The germline CDR1 and CDR2 sequences are GTSNPN and SVGIG (reference sequence). This CDR3 region has 14 residues. Trimming shortened V by 5 bases and J by 2 bases, and 13 bases separated the two germline ends. This chain's CDR3 is CAWGPGSTGNTIYF. Written as DNA, the CDR3 is TGTGCCTGGGGCCCCGGGTCAACTGGAAACACCATATATTTT.

A single count supports this clonotype. V and J are TRBV6-5 and TRBJ2-5; 10 nucleotides agree with TRBD1. With V trimmed by 0 bases and J by 0 bases, 10 bases remained unmatched. Germline values: CDR1 MNHEY, CDR2 SVGAGI. CDR3 size: 19 residues. The CDR3 nucleotides are TGTGCCAGCAGTTACTCGAGGGACAGGGGCGGCGGGTACCAAGAGACCCAGTACTTC. Translating it yields CASSYSRDRGGGYQETQYF.

The count of this clonotype is one. This sequence joins TRBV6-5 and TRBJ2-5; 7 bases line up with TRBD1. The germline CDR1 and CDR2 sequences are MNHEY and SVGAGI. Trimming at V came to 5 bases and at J to 5 bases, leaving 2 bases not matched to a gene. This CDR3 is built from 12 residues. The CDR3 is CASSDRAETQYF. The CDR3 nucleotides read TGTGCCAGCAGTGACAGGGCTGAGACCCAGTACTTC.

J is TRBJ2-3 and V is TRBV12-3 or TRBV12-4; 8 nucleotides align to TRBD2. The junction had 11 bases not matched to a gene; V was cut back by 2 bases and J by 1 base. CDR3 size: 18 residues. Written as DNA, the CDR3 is TGTGCCAGCAGTTTACCCAAGGGACTAGGTTGGGGCACAGATACGCAGTATTTT. This codes for CASSLPKGLGWGTDTQYF.

This chain connects TRBV9 to TRBJ2-1; D is unresolved. CDR1 is SGDLS, CDR2 YYNGEE, per germline. Trimming cost V 0 bases and J 5 bases, with 9 bases left between them. The CDR3 totals 14 residues. The CDR3: CASSVVGGDNEQFF. The CDR3 nucleotides are TGTGCCAGCAGCGTAGTGGGTGGGGACAATGAGCAGTTCTTC.

The chain couples TRBV29-1 to TRBJ1-1; D gene unclear. The CDR3 sequence is 14 residues long. V lost 3 bases, J lost 4 bases, and 15 bases lay in between. Per the germline V gene, CDR1 is SQVTM and CDR2 is ANQGSEA. CDR3 sequence: CSVDGYGESTEAFF. CDR3 DNA: TGCAGCGTTGATGGGTACGGGGAAAGCACTGAAGCTTTCTTT.

V gene TRBV11-2 combines with J gene TRBJ2-7; tentatively, D is TRBD2 (6 bases). CDR3 length equals 14 residues. With 3 bases removed from V and 3 bases from J, the gap between germline ends came to 12 bases. Per germline, CDR1 SGHAT and CDR2 FQNNGV. The DNA of the CDR3 is TGTGCCAGCAGCTTTCGCGGGGTGGACTACGAGCAGTACTTC. Protein product: CASSFRGVDYEQYF.

V and J are TRBV6-5 and TRBJ1-1; D might be TRBD1 (5 bases). The ends were cut back, 0 bases at V and 6 bases at J, with 5 bases in the middle. Germline-derived CDR1 and CDR2 are MNHEY and SVGAGI. There are 12 residues in the CDR3. As DNA, the CDR3 is TGTGCCAGCAGTTACTCGGGGGCTGAAGCTTTCTTT. Translated: CASSYSGAEAFF.

The chain recombines TRBV11-2 with TRBJ2-5, with D possibly being TRBD1 or TRBD2 (5 bases each). This CDR3 has 16 amino acids. Per germline, CDR1 SGHAT and CDR2 FQNNGV. The V gene lost 1 base and the J gene lost 0 bases, with 12 bases spanning the gap. The CDR3 bases are TGTGCCAGCAGCTTAGGAGGGTCGGGGCACCAAGAGACCCAGTACTTC. Its protein product is CASSLGGSGHQETQYF.

The chain employs TRBV7-2 and TRBJ2-4; possibly TRBD1 for D (5 bases). V was cut by 2 bases and J by 6 bases, with 14 bases left in between. The germline V gene encodes CDR1 SGHTA and CDR2 FQGNSA. The CDR3 is made up of 15 amino acids. CDR3 loop: CASSLTVQAGNIQYF. CDR3 in DNA: TGTGCCAGCAGCTTAACGGTACAGGCTGGAAACATTCAGTACTTC.

This clonotype was picked up one time. J is TRBJ2-1 and V is TRBV20-1; 8 nucleotides match TRBD1. The V segment lost 4 bases and the J segment 3 bases; nucleotides outside the gene matches: 8. The CDR3 covers 15 residues. Germline CDR1 and CDR2: DFQATT and SNEGSKA (reference sequence). The CDR3 nucleotides are TGCAGTGCTACCCCCCCCGGGACAGGCTACAATGAGCAGTTCTTC. This encodes CSATPPGTGYNEQFF.

V usage is TRBV7-8 and J usage is TRBJ2-2; D gene unclear. In germline, CDR1 is SGHVS, CDR2 FQNEAQ. The V and J ends lost 3 bases and 5 bases respectively, with 13 bases between them. The CDR3 runs to 15 residues. The CDR3 sequence is CASSFLRWVTGELFF. The DNA for the CDR3 is TGTGCCAGCAGCTTTCTCCGATGGGTTACCGGGGAGCTGTTTTTT.

The V call is TRBV20-1, the J call TRBJ1-2, with no clear D. CDR3 length: 12 residues. V dropped 3 bases and J dropped 0 bases, with 5 bases sitting between them. In germline, CDR1 is DFQATT, CDR2 SNEGSKA (reference sequence). The CDR3 bases are TGCAGTGCTAGGCCAGCTAACTATGGCTACACCTTC. It is translated as CSARPANYGYTF.

The CDR3: CSARPGTSRDEQYF. Here the CDR3 DNA reads TGCAGTGCCAGACCGGGAACCTCCCGCGACGAGCAGTACTTC. J is TRBJ2-7 and V is TRBV20-1, with a weak D call TRBD2 (5 bases). From germline, CDR1 is DFQATT and CDR2 SNEGSKA (reference sequence). This CDR3 has 14 amino acids. Between the trimmed V and J ends, which lost 6 bases and 5 bases, there was a span of 20 bases.

This chain connects TRBV7-2 to TRBJ2-3; 8 bases fit TRBD2. The CDR3 totals 15 residues. Germline loops: CDR1 SGHTA, CDR2 FQGNSA. J was trimmed by 0 bases and V by 5 bases; bases with no gene match: 4. The CDR3 bases are TGTGCCAGCAGCATCCAGCGGGGGAGCACAGATACGCAGTATTTT. Protein product: CASSIQRGSTDTQYF.

The CDR3 loop reads CSVGTPGGELFF. In nucleotides, the CDR3 is TGCAGCGTTGGGACACCTGGCGGGGAGCTGTTTTTT. The V call is TRBV29-1, the J call TRBJ2-2; D perhaps matches TRBD1 (5 bases). The germline V gene has CDR1 SQVTM and CDR2 ANQGSEA. The CDR3 runs 12 residues. The V gene lost 4 bases and the J gene lost 7 bases, with 10 bases spanning the gap.

The chain employs TRBV9 and TRBJ1-1; D call uncertain. With 3 bases removed from V and 5 bases from J, the gap between germline ends came to 8 bases. Germline loops: CDR1 SGDLS, CDR2 YYNGEE. The CDR3 sequence is 12 residues long. Here the CDR3 DNA reads TGTGCCAGCAGCGCACCGAGGACTGAAGCTTTCTTT. It translates to CASSAPRTEAFF.

The chain is built from TRBV2 and TRBJ1-5, with D hard to call. There are 16 residues in the CDR3. Germline V gene data show CDR1 as SNHLY and CDR2 as FYNNEI. V dropped 1 base and J dropped 3 bases, with 13 bases sitting between them. CDR3 DNA sequence: TGTGCCAGCAGTGAAGTTGGAGGGCAGATCAATCAGCCCCAGCATTTT. Translated: CASSEVGGQINQPQHF. The variable domain in full, with the rest retrieved from reference TRBV2 and TRBJ1-5, is EPEVTQTPSHQVTQMGQEVILRCVPISNHLYFYWYRQILGQKVEFLVSFYNNEISEKSEIFDDQFSVERPDGSNFTLKIRSTKLEDSAMYFCASSEVGGQINQPQHFGDGTRLSIL.